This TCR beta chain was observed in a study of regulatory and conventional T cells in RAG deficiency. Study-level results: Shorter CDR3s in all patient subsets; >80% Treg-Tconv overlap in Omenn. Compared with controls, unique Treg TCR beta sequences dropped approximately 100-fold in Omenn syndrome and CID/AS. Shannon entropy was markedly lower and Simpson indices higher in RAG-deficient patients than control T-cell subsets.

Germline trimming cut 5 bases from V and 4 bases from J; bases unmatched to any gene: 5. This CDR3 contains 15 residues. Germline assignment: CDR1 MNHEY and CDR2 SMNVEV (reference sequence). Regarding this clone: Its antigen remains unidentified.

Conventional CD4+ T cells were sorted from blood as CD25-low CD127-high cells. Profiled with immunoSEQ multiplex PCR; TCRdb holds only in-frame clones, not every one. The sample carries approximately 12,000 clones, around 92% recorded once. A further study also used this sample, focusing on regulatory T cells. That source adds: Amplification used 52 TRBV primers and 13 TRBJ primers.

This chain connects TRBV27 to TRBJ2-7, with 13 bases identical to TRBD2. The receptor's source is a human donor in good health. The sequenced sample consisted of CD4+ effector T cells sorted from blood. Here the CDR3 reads CASSPPGLAGYEQYF. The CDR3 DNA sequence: TGTGCCAGCAGTCCCCCGGGACTAGCGGGGTACGAGCAGTACTTC.